This TCR beta chain emerged from a study of vaccination effects on CD4 cells after COVID-19. Study context: Participants were vaccinated with two doses of either the BNT162b2 or mRNA-1273 vaccine. Sampling of a couple of convalescent patients took place 16 days and one week prior to vaccination.

Antigen-specific CD4+ T cells were expanded (with viral peptide pools) by the ViraFEST assay ahead of sequencing. Following a 10-day culture, CD4+ T cells were purified. This person caught SARS-CoV-2 sometime from March to December 2020, and PCR testing confirmed the infection. PBMC were cultured at roughly 2 million per well with 8 to 10 IU/ml IL-2 and about 9.5 ug/ml peptides. Turning to this clone: The antigen is not known.

Using immunoSEQ multiplex PCR, the repertoire was profiled, and TCRdb retains in-frame clones only, with some absent. Here the sample spans about 27,000 clones, around 66% being singletons. This specimen was CD4+ T cells from PBMCs cultured with SARS-CoV-2 spike peptides, taken before COVID-19 vaccination. The TCR comes from a human donor who had a prior SARS-CoV-2 infection.

The CDR3 loop reads CAWSRGNYGYTF. The CDR3 DNA is TGTGCCTGGAGTCGGGGGAACTATGGCTACACCTTC. This chain links TRBV30 with TRBJ1-2, with a weak D call TRBD1 (5 bases). This CDR3 is built from 12 residues. Germline CDR1 reads GTSNPN; CDR2 reads SVGIG (reference sequence). V dropped 2 bases and J dropped 2 bases, with 6 bases sitting between them.